This T cell receptor beta chain originates from a study of T cell repertoires in cytomegalovirus infection. As for the study in general: CMV infection together with matching HLA type was indicated by public TCR beta signatures.

Study findings and constraints: Public TCR beta family frequency separated CMV-and-HLA carriers, including in an independent cohort. Dominating the ex vivo response were HLA-C-restricted CMV-specific TCR beta clonotypes.

Each CDR3 protein gets one entry after TCRdb re-called the reads with MiXCR. This sample has around 740,000 distinct CDR3 sequences; about a third occur once, and the top ten carry 2.8%. Germline values: CDR1 SNHLY, CDR2 FYNNEI. The CDR3 consists of 16 residues. V lost 2 bases and J 4 bases, leaving 16 bases between the germline ends. About this clonotype: The antigen is unknown.

Material for sequencing was PBMCs. The rearrangement links TRBV2 to TRBJ2-3; the D gene could be TRBD1 or TRBD2 (6 bases each). This TCR came from a human donor in good health (CMV status not recorded). Some clones in this sample may be carry-over from other donors' samples. The DNA of the CDR3 is TGTGCCAGCAGTGAAAGGGGGGTGGGGGTAGCAGATACGCAGTATTTT. It codes for CASSERGVGVADTQYF.